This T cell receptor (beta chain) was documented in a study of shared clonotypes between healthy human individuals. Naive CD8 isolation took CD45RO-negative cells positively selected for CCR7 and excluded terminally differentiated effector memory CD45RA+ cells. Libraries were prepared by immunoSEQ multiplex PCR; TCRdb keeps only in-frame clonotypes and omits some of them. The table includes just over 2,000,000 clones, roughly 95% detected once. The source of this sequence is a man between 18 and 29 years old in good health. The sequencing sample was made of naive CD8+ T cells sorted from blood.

Here the CDR3 DNA reads TGTGCCAGCAGCCTCGACAGGGTGAATTCACCCCTCCACTTT. This sequence encodes CASSLDRVNSPLHF. The chain couples TRBV9 to TRBJ1-6; 7 bases line up with TRBD1. J lost 7 bases, V lost 4 bases, and 5 bases had no gene match. From germline, CDR1 is SGDLS and CDR2 YYNGEE. There are 14 residues in the CDR3.